This note documents a single T cell receptor beta chain sequence. Single viable CD3+CD4+CD8-CD45RO+ cells were sorted as the memory CD4+ T cells. CMV serostatus came from serum IgG against pp150, pp28, p38, p52. After thawing, CD4+ T cells were positively selected. The data belong to a study of memory CD4+ T cells and cytomegalovirus serostatus. Study-level background: This sample comes from healthy Belgian adults, fewer than ten CMV seropositive, roughly 22 seronegative.

CDR3 length equals 16 residues. V dropped 3 bases and J dropped 2; count of bases not matched to a gene: 4. Germline assignment: CDR1 SGHNT and CDR2 YYREEE (reference sequence). Assay used: immunoSEQ multiplex PCR; TCRdb lists only in-frame clones, some missing. The table shows 70,000 or so clones, with around 78% occurring only once. The rearrangement uses TRBV5-4 and TRBJ2-3; 12 nucleotides match TRBD2. The sequence was collected from an adult in good health and CMV-seropositive. Material for sequencing was memory CD4+ T cells from blood. CDR3 amino acids: CASSSGLAGITDTQYF. The DNA for the CDR3 is TGTGCCAGCAGCTCTGGACTAGCGGGAATCACAGATACGCAGTATTTT.